The following is a TCR beta chain sequence with its context. There is no known antigen for this receptor. Base qualities are not provided; no much larger clone lies one nucleotide away. The data were obtained in a study of blood T cell repertoires in COVID-19 (TCRdb year 2020). Broadly, across the study: Samples from collaborators originated in the United States, Italy and Spain and spanned both the acute and convalescent phases of COVID-19. The prospective study material was composed of cDNA or gDNA derived from T cells, B-cell-depleted T cells, or PBMCs. The dataset comprised deeply sampled blood TCRbeta repertoires from subjects exposed to, actively infected with, or recovered from COVID-19. The repertoires were released in a freely available public database meant as a resource for research on the immune response to SARS-CoV-2. The samples were drawn from two sources: the first 160 participants of the ongoing ImmuneRACE study, and over 1,000 subjects contributed by 6 global collaborators. A de-identified subject ID, COVID-19 status, age in years and sex were almost always included in the sample metadata. Where available, HLA class I and class II types were taken from metadata supplied by the sample provider and were not determined by assay-based typing. The full study reports these points: Clinical and demographic metadata were provided uncurated, with the amount varying by source and participant.

The germline V and J ends show losses of 0 bases and 4 bases respectively, and no gene match explains 0 bases of the junction. From the cysteine through the phenylalanine, the CDR3 covers 15 amino acids. The sequence is cut down to CDR3 DNA, 45 bases in frame from base 1. For CDR1 and CDR2, the germline V gene lists SGHRS and YFSETQ. One collaborating source in Seattle enrolled patients while the patients were actively infected and followed the patients over time throughout the course of disease. Each collaborating institution followed its own protocols to collect whole blood in K2EDTA tubes. For TCRbeta analysis, collaborators shipped samples as frozen whole blood, isolated PBMCs, or DNA extracted from either of those sample types. The immunoSEQ Assay, a bias-controlled multiplex PCR, was used to amplify TCRbeta CDR3 regions from genomic DNA. As for the original processing: The number of nucleated cells in each sample was estimated from the amplification of reference gene primers within the assay. To quantify the absolute abundance of each unique TCRbeta CDR3 rearrangement, sequence reads were collapsed and filtered. Productive Simpson clonality was computed per sample as the square root of Simpson's diversity index over productive rearrangements. The clones in this table, taken by TCRdb from immuneACCESS, are in-frame only. Not every clone is retained; where verified, under half of the shortfall comes from an unresolved V gene, and the cause of the rest is unknown. V and J calls and clone size follow that table, whereas D and trimming were derived from the DNA. The sample table records about 130,000 clones; approximately 86% of these occur just once. The biggest ten clones account for approximately 10% of the sample.

The clonotype was recovered from a woman aged 70 to 79 with COVID-19, enrolled during active disease. The receptor chain draws on TRBV5-1 and TRBJ2-3; 12 bases in between match TRBD2. The sample was peripheral blood. CDR3 sequence: CASSLGLAGADTQYF. The bases are TGCGCCAGCAGCTTGGGACTAGCGGGGGCAGATACGCAGTATTTT.